This TCR beta chain came from a study of vaccination and CD4 T cells after COVID-19. Study-wide context: For each participant, vaccination comprised two doses of either the BNT162b2 or the mRNA-1273 vaccine. Post-vaccine specimens were obtained a median about 69 days after dose two (range 14 to 241).

The CDR3 consists of 14 residues. The V end was cut by 4 bases, the J end by 5 bases, with 12 bases between. Germline V gene data show CDR1 as MDHEN and CDR2 as SYDVKM. Overall study findings and caveats: A relatively small number of convalescent patients were studied, and no early post-infection timepoints were included.

Treatment specified: approximately nine-day PBMC culture with coronavirus spike peptide pools or control peptides (ViraFEST assay). Remarks on this clonotype: The antigen remains unidentified.

The study sequenced cultured CD4+ T cell DNA using the Oncomine TCR Beta short-read assay. A single record per CDR3 protein comes from TCRdb applying MiXCR to the PCR reads. The sample records 15,000 to 20,000 distinct CDR3 sequences, 55% to 60% being singletons. This rearrangement joins TRBV28 to TRBJ2-1; possibly TRBD2 for D (6 bases). Sequenced here: CD4+ T cells from blood, cultured in vitro, sampled after SARS-CoV-2 vaccination. The sequence derives from a human donor who had recovered from COVID-19. The CDR3 coding sequence is TGTGCCAGCAGTTCCGGAGGGCCTCACAATGAGCAGTTCTTC. It yields the protein CASSSGGPHNEQFF.